A single sample is the source of the 27 T cell receptor beta chains below, sequenced in a study of blood T cells in healthy people across ages. Combining a sample-barcoded 5' primer with a J-beta primer mix, a second PCR ran for roughly 7 to 12 cycles. Via MiXCR, TCRdb re-called the 5' RACE reads, giving one row per CDR3 protein. The sample has 710,000 or so distinct CDR3 sequences, around a fifth seen once; the top ten hold 20% to 25%. The sample consisted of blood. These receptors were taken from a man in his sixties or seventies in good health.

This clonotype was observed a few times. The V and J genes are TRBV2 and TRBJ2-3; 9 bases are a match to TRBD1. Germline CDR1 reads SNHLY; CDR2 reads FYNNEI. The length of the CDR3 is 13 residues. V gave up 10 bases and J gave up 7 bases; unmatched junction bases: 9. CDR3: CANDRGYRNTQYF. DNA for the CDR3: TGTGCCAATGACAGGGGGTACAGGAATACGCAGTATTTT.

The table lists this clonotype with a few counts. The chain is built from TRBV6-1 and TRBJ2-5, with a possible D match to TRBD1 (6 bases). Trimming took off 7 bases at V and 3 bases at J, with 12 bases between the two ends. Germline values: CDR1 MNHNS, CDR2 SASEGT. The CDR3 is made up of 13 amino acids. The CDR3 protein is CASIGAGEETQYF. The CDR3 DNA reads TGTGCCAGCATAGGGGCAGGGGAAGAGACCCAGTACTTC.

This clonotype was counted many times. The V gene is TRBV6-6, the J gene TRBJ2-4, with D uncertain. Per germline, CDR1 MNHNY and CDR2 SVGAGI (reference sequence). V shed 2 bases and J shed 3 bases, with 2 bases lying between them. The CDR3 extends over 12 amino acids. The CDR3, as DNA: TGTGCCAGCAGTTACGGCAAAAACATTCAGTACTTC. Translated: CASSYGKNIQYF.

This chain joins TRBV2 and TRBJ2-7, with D hard to call. The V and J ends lost 4 bases and 0 bases respectively, with 4 bases between them. Germline V CDR1 and CDR2: SNHLY, FYNNEI. CDR3 length equals 12 residues. The CDR3 DNA reads as TGTGCCAGCAGTGTGACCTCCTACGAGCAGTACTTC. Its translation: CASSVTSYEQYF.

The genes are TRBV18 and TRBJ1-2; 7 nucleotides line up with TRBD1. From germline, CDR1 is KGHSH and CDR2 LQKENI. The V gene end was trimmed by 0 bases and the J gene end by 7 bases; junction bases not matched to a gene: 8. The CDR3 spans 15 residues. The DNA of the CDR3 is TGTGCCAGCTCACCACCGGAGGGGGCGTTTGGTGGCTACACCTTC. Translation gives CASSPPEGAFGGYTF. Supplemented by reference TRBV18 and TRBJ1-2, the full variable domain reads NAGVMQNPRHLVRRRGQEARLRCSPMKGHSHVYWYRQLPEEGLKFMVYLQKENIIDESGMPKERFSAEFPKEGPSILRIQQVVRGDSAAYFCASSPPEGAFGGYTFGSGTRLTVV.

There are many counts of this clonotype. This rearrangement joins TRBV5-1 to TRBJ2-1, with 8 bases fitting TRBD1. Germline CDR1 SGHRS, CDR2 YFSETQ. The CDR3 extends over 16 amino acids. J was trimmed by 0 bases and V by 0 bases; bases with no gene match: 2. For the CDR3, the DNA is TGCGCCAGCAGCTTGGGACAGGGGAGCTCCTACAATGAGCAGTTCTTC. Its translation: CASSLGQGSSYNEQFF.

The chain employs TRBV5-1 and TRBJ2-3, with TRBD1 identical over 8 bases. This CDR3 has 15 residues. Germline V CDR1 and CDR2: SGHRS, YFSETQ. V trimming: 0 bases; J trimming: 6 bases; junction bases outside the gene matches: 6. The CDR3 DNA sequence: TGCGCCAGCAGCTTGGAGGCAGGGGGCGTCGATACGCAGTATTTT. Amino acid sequence: CASSLEAGGVDTQYF.

CDR3 amino acids: CSAGQGEETQYF. For the CDR3, the DNA is TGCAGCGCCGGACAGGGAGAAGAGACCCAGTACTTC. The chain joins TRBV29-1 to TRBJ2-5, with 8 bases matching TRBD1. The CDR3 runs 12 residues. The V gene end was trimmed by 7 bases and the J gene end by 3 bases; junction bases not matched to a gene: 4. CDR1 and CDR2 from the germline V gene are SQVTM and ANQGSEA.

V is TRBV28 and J is TRBJ2-3; possible D gene TRBD2, 7 bases. CDR1 is MDHEN and CDR2 is SYDVKM in the germline V gene. The germline V and J ends were trimmed by 7 bases and 10 bases, with 15 bases remaining between them. The CDR3 is 12 amino acids. Written as DNA, the CDR3 is TGTGCCAGCACCCTAGCGGCAGGGGCGCAGTATTTT. Protein sequence: CASTLAAGAQYF.

The J gene is TRBJ2-4, the V gene TRBV5-1; D may match TRBD1 or TRBD2 (5 bases each). The CDR3 spans 13 residues. V lost 0 bases, J lost 9 bases, and 10 bases lay in between. In germline, CDR1 is SGHRS, CDR2 YFSETQ. CDR3 nucleotides: TGCGCCAGCAGCTTGGAATCAGGGACCATTCAGTACTTC. Its translation is CASSLESGTIQYF.

The CDR3 nucleotides are TGCAGTGCTGGGACTGTACTGAACAATGAGCAGTTCTTC. Translated, it gives CSAGTVLNNEQFF. This chain joins TRBV20-1 and TRBJ2-1, with D perhaps TRBD2 (6 bases). CDR3 length: 13 amino acids. V was cut by 5 bases and J by 5 bases, with 13 bases left in between. Looked up from germline, CDR1 is DFQATT and CDR2 is SNEGSKA (reference sequence).

The rearrangement uses TRBV18 and TRBJ2-3; TRBD1 agrees at 8 bases. Trimming took 3 bases from V and 5 from J; bases not matched to a gene: 4. The CDR3 runs to 14 residues. The germline gives CDR1 KGHSH, CDR2 LQKENI. This CDR3 reads CASSPYRGIDTQYF. The DNA of the CDR3 is TGTGCCAGCTCACCTTACAGGGGGATAGATACGCAGTATTTT.

This chain uses TRBV27 with TRBJ1-1; 7 bases are shared with TRBD1. This CDR3 is built from 15 residues. Trimming at V came to 5 bases and at J to 6 bases, leaving 12 bases not matched to a gene. CDR1 is MNHEY, CDR2 SMNVEV, per germline (reference sequence). CDR3 coding DNA: TGTGCCAGCAGTAACCAAAACTCGGGACAGCCTGAAGCTTTCTTT. Its translation is CASSNQNSGQPEAFF.

This clonotype was recorded only once. The V call is TRBV6-1, the J call TRBJ2-7, with no clear D. Germline CDR1 MNHNS, CDR2 SASEGT. The V end lost 2 bases, the J end lost 3 bases, and 11 bases lay between the germline ends. This CDR3 has 14 amino acids. The CDR3 DNA reads as TGTGCCAGCAGTGAATCAGTCTGGGGCTACGAGCAGTACGTC. Protein product: CASSESVWGYEQYV.

Comments on this clonotype: Since no conserved phenylalanine or tryptophan closes the CDR3, a read error is the likely cause. The chain joins TRBV12-5 to TRBJ2-5; a weak D match, TRBD1 (6 bases). CDR3 length equals 16 residues. CDR1 and CDR2 (germline): LGHNT, FRNRAP. The V gene lost 1 base and the J gene lost 5 bases, with 17 bases spanning the gap. The DNA of the CDR3 is TGTGCTAGTGGTTTGGACGATCAGGACAGATACGAGACCCAGTACTCC. This gives the protein CASGLDDQDRYETQYS.

This clonotype was counted many times. The chain employs TRBV7-9 and TRBJ1-1; D ambiguous. Germline CDR1 and CDR2: SEHNR and FQNEAQ (reference sequence). The CDR3 is made up of 14 amino acids. V was trimmed by 3 bases and J by 1 base, leaving 9 bases between them. CDR3 in amino acids: CASSLGLGNTEAFF. The CDR3 DNA follows: TGTGCCAGCAGCTTGGGTCTAGGGAACACTGAAGCTTTCTTT. The variable domain in full, completed from reference TRBV7-9 and TRBJ1-1, reads DTGVSQNPRHKITKRGQNVTFRCDPISEHNRLYWYRQTLGQGPEFLTYFQNEAQLEKSRLLSDRFSAERPKGSFSTLEIQRTEQGDSAMYLCASSLGLGNTEAFFGQGTRLTVV.

This clonotype was observed a few times. The J gene is TRBJ2-5, the V gene TRBV5-1; 12 bases line up with TRBD2. CDR1 and CDR2 from the germline V gene are SGHRS and YFSETQ. Trimming cost V 7 bases and J 7 bases; bases outside gene matches: 11. This CDR3 is 15 amino acids long. The CDR3 DNA sequence: TGCGCCAGCCGAGACTCGACTAGCGGGAGTTTGACCCAGTACTTC. Translating gives CASRDSTSGSLTQYF.

This chain connects TRBV3-1 to TRBJ1-4; D is unresolved. V was clipped by 0 bases and J by 7 bases, with 12 bases between them. Germline V gives CDR1 LGHDT, CDR2 YNNKEL (reference sequence). This CDR3 comprises 15 residues. The CDR3 protein is CASSQDGGYSEKLFF. For the CDR3, the DNA is TGTGCCAGCAGCCAAGATGGCGGGTACTCTGAAAAACTGTTTTTT.

This rearrangement joins TRBV10-3 to TRBJ2-7, with D perhaps assigned TRBD1 or TRBD2 (5 bases each). Trimming removed 0 bases from V and 6 bases from J, with 12 bases in between. The CDR3 is 14 amino acids. Per germline, CDR1 ENHRY and CDR2 SYGVKD. CDR3 region: CAISESLGRGEQYV. The CDR3 nucleotides read TGTGCCATCAGTGAGTCCCTGGGACGTGGCGAGCAGTACGTC.

The rearrangement joins TRBV7-3 to TRBJ1-2; D is possibly TRBD1 (6 bases). V was cut by 2 bases and J by 0 bases, with 10 bases left in between. CDR1 is SGHTA, CDR2 FQGTGA, per germline. The CDR3 length is 15 residues. CDR3 DNA sequence: TGTGCCAGCAGCTTATACAGGGCATCTAACTATGGCTACACCTTC. It translates to CASSLYRASNYGYTF.

This clonotype was counted once. The chain recombines TRBV4-3 with TRBJ2-4; 12 nucleotides agree with TRBD1. CDR1 and CDR2 from the germline V gene are LGHNA and YSLEER. The CDR3 sequence is 19 residues long. Trimming removed 0 bases from V and 2 bases from J; junction bases left unmatched: 8. CDR3 coding DNA: TGCGCCAGCAGCCAAGATCTTCGGGGGACAGGGGGCCCCAAAAACATTCAGTACTTC. This codes for CASSQDLRGTGGPKNIQYF.

This clonotype was counted only a few times. A junction end diverges from the germline sequence, so it may reflect a read error. The genes are TRBV7-2 and TRBJ1-4, with D unresolved. CDR3 length equals 15 residues. In germline, CDR1 is SGHTA, CDR2 FQGNSA. The CDR3 nucleotides are TGTACCGGCAGCAGAGGGTCAGAGATTAATGAAAAACTGTTTTTT. Encoded protein: CTGSRGSEINEKLFF.

In this sample, this clonotype turned up a few times. This rearrangement joins TRBV12-3 or TRBV12-4 to TRBJ1-2; D unresolved. This CDR3 has 14 residues. The V end lost 0 bases, the J end lost 6 bases, and 11 bases lay between the germline ends. CDR3 nucleotide sequence: TGTGCCAGCAGTTTAGCGGGCGGGATTGATGGCTACACCTTC. Encoded protein: CASSLAGGIDGYTF.

Details on this clonotype: A read error may produce the germline difference seen at one junction end. The genes are TRBV12-3 or TRBV12-4 and TRBJ2-2, with a tentative D call TRBD1 (6 bases). The CDR3 totals 17 residues. CDR3 nucleotides: TGTGCCAGCAGTTTAGATCCCGGGACACTGAACACCGGGGCGCTGTTTTTT. Protein: CASSLDPGTLNTGALFF.

This clonotype showed up just a few times. The rearrangement joins TRBV11-2 to TRBJ1-2; TRBD1 agrees at 7 bases. The trim removed 4 bases at V and 8 bases at J, leaving 7 bases unmatched. CDR3 length equals 13 residues. Germline-derived CDR1 and CDR2 are SGHAT and FQNNGV. Here the CDR3 DNA reads TGTGCCAGCAGCTCCAGAGGGACAGAAGGCTACACCTTC. This gives the protein CASSSRGTEGYTF. The variable domain in full, completed from reference TRBV11-2 and TRBJ1-2, reads EAGVAQSPRYKIIEKRQSVAFWCNPISGHATLYWYQQILGQGPKLLIQFQNNGVVDDSQLPKDRFSAERLKGVDSTLKIQPAKLEDSAVYLCASSSRGTEGYTFGSGTRLTVV.

The chain recombines TRBV29-1 with TRBJ1-2, with D perhaps matching TRBD1 (6 bases). Deletions cut 7 bases from V and 4 bases from J, with 16 bases between. The CDR3 covers 13 residues. CDR1 is SQVTM, CDR2 ANQGSEA, per germline. CDR3 amino acids: CSAEAGESYGYTF. The CDR3 DNA follows: TGCAGCGCCGAAGCAGGGGAGAGCTATGGCTACACCTTC. The whole variable domain, filled in from reference TRBV29-1 and TRBJ1-2, reads SAVISQKPSRDICQRGTSLTIQCQVDSQVTMMFWYRQQPGQSLTLIATANQGSEATYESGFVIDKFPISRPNLTFSTLTVSNMSPEDSSIYLCSAEAGESYGYTFGSGTRLTVV.

There are many counts of this clonotype. The chain is built from TRBV20-1 and TRBJ2-5; 10 nucleotides match TRBD2. The CDR3 has 16 residues. J gave up 5 bases and V 0 bases, and 9 bases lay outside the gene matches. Per germline, CDR1 DFQATT and CDR2 SNEGSKA (reference sequence). This CDR3 is CSARDFTSGNGETQYF. Here the CDR3 DNA reads TGCAGTGCTAGAGATTTCACTAGCGGGAATGGTGAGACCCAGTACTTC.